The sequence of this T cell receptor (beta chain) was determined in a study of blood T cells in healthy people across ages. Whole-study results and caveats: Not knowing donor CMV status may have confounded expanded clonotype changes.

V was clipped by 5 bases and J by 7 bases, with 25 bases between them. CDR1 is MNHEY and CDR2 is SVGEGT in the germline V gene. The CDR3 sequence is 17 residues long. Total RNA extracted from each sample amounted to at least 6 micrograms. Remarks on this clonotype: Antigen: not known.

The use of a sample-barcoded 5' primer and a J-beta primer mix characterized a second PCR of roughly 6 to 12 cycles. In TCRdb, the 5' RACE reads were re-called with MiXCR into one record per CDR3 protein. The table includes about 730,000 distinct CDR3 sequences, roughly 44% detected once. The TCR comes from a woman aged 55-70 years in good health. The chain carries TRBV6-2 or TRBV6-3 and TRBJ2-3; tentatively, D is TRBD2 (5 bases). Sequences were obtained from blood. CDR3 in amino acids: CASSLPGSVTTGHTQYF. Here the CDR3 DNA reads TGTGCCAGCAGTCTCCCGGGTAGCGTGACAACCGGTCATACGCAGTATTTT.